These T cell receptor beta chains were read from a single sample in a study of blood T cell repertoires in COVID-19. Libraries were prepared by immunoSEQ multiplex PCR; TCRdb keeps only in-frame clonotypes and omits some of them. This sample has 150,000 to 200,000 clones, with 65% to 90% found just once. The sequenced sample was peripheral blood. The origin of the receptors is a human donor in a cohort sampled during active COVID-19. CDR3s include the opening cysteine and the closing phenylalanine or tryptophan. The D gene is left open where the match is weak. Some rows have no size entry. The others give once, few or many, or a class for an expanded clone.

j_gene	d_gene	v_gene	abundance	CDR3nt	CDR3aa
TRBJ1-5	-	TRBV12-1	-	TGTGCCAGCAGCTCGGAGGGGGCCCTTCTATTTTCTAGCAATCAGCCCCAGCATTTT	CASSSEGALLFSSNQPQHF
TRBJ2-2	TRBD2	TRBV7-9	-	TGTGCCAGCAGCCCCGGGACTAGCGGGGGCGGGGAGCTGTTTTTT	CASSPGTSGGGELFF
TRBJ1-2	-	TRBV5-5	few	TGTGCCAGCAGCTTGGACGGTGGCTACACCTTC	CASSLDGGYTF
TRBJ1-1	-	TRBV28	-	TGTGCCAGTACTATTCAAATGAACACTGAAGCTTTCTTT	CASTIQMNTEAFF
TRBJ1-3	TRBD1	TRBV28	-	TGTGCCAGCAGAACAGGGGGCGCTGGGGACACCATATATTTT	CASRTGGAGDTIYF
TRBJ2-3	TRBD2	TRBV5-1	-	TGCGCCAGCAGCTTAATTAGGACTAGCGGGACCACAGATACGCAGTATTTT	CASSLIRTSGTTDTQYF
TRBJ2-2	TRBD1	TRBV19	-	TGTGCCAGTAGTCCGCGGACAGGGGGCGCAGCCGGGGAGCTGTTTTTT	CASSPRTGGAAGELFF
TRBJ2-7	TRBD2	TRBV5-1	-	TGCGCCAGCAGCCCCTCTGGGACTAGCGGCCGCGAGCAGTACTTC	CASSPSGTSGREQYF
TRBJ2-4	-	TRBV15	-	TGTGCCACCAGTTTGGAACAGGGCGGGGGAAACATTCAGTACTTC	CATSLEQGGGNIQYF
TRBJ2-7	-	TRBV7-2	-	TGTGCCAGCAGCTTAGTGGGACAACCGACCTACGAGCAGTACTTC	CASSLVGQPTYEQYF
TRBJ2-5	TRBD2	TRBV4-3	-	TGCGCCAGCAGCCAAGAGCGGGGGGCGGGGGAGACCCAGTACTTC	CASSQERGAGETQYF
TRBJ2-7	TRBD2	TRBV19	-	TGTGCCAGTAGTAACAAGCGGGAGGGGCGCGAGCAGTACTTC	CASSNKREGREQYF
TRBJ1-5	-	TRBV3-1/TRBV3-2	-	TGTGCCAGCAGCCAAGATGCCCCGGGGTCTCATCAGCCCCAGCATTTT	CASSQDAPGSHQPQHF
TRBJ2-7	-	TRBV15	-	TGTGCCACCAGCAGGAGCGGGTGGGGAGGGCAGTACTTC	CATSRSGWGGQYF
TRBJ2-7	TRBD1	TRBV6-6	-	TGTGCCAGCAGTCGGGACAGGGTGCTATCCTACGAGCAGTACTTC	CASSRDRVLSYEQYF
TRBJ1-3	-	TRBV6-5	-	TGTGCCAGCCAAGCCCCCGGAAACACCATATATTTT	CASQAPGNTIYF
TRBJ2-3	TRBD2	TRBV29-1	-	TGCAGCGGCGGACTAGCGGAGGATACGCAGTATTTT	CSGGLAEDTQYF
TRBJ2-5	-	TRBV9	-	TGTGCCAGCAGCGTCTCGGGGGAGACCCAGTACTTC	CASSVSGETQYF
TRBJ1-5	-	TRBV3-1/TRBV3-2	few	TGTGCCAGCAGCCCCCAGGGGATGGGCAATCAGCCCCAGCATTTT	CASSPQGMGNQPQHF
TRBJ2-7	TRBD2	TRBV6-6	-	TGTGCCAGCAGTCCAACGACTGGTTTGCGGGAGCGGTACGAGCAGTACTTC	CASSPTTGLRERYEQYF
TRBJ2-1	-	TRBV7-2	few	TGTGCCAGCAGGAGGGTCAGTGGGGTCTACAATGAGCAGTTCTTC	CASRRVSGVYNEQFF
TRBJ2-1	TRBD2	TRBV24-1	-	TGTGCCACCAGTGGGGGGGGTCCAGGCAATGAGCAGTTCTTC	CATSGGGPGNEQFF
TRBJ2-7	-	TRBV11-1	-	TGTGCCAGCAGCTTAGGTGGGCAAAACCTCTACGAGCAGTACTTC	CASSLGGQNLYEQYF
TRBJ2-2	TRBD2	TRBV11-2	-	TGTGCCAACACGGGACTAGCGGGAGTAAGGGTCACCGGGGAGCTGTTTTTT	CANTGLAGVRVTGELFF
TRBJ2-1	-	TRBV7-2	-	TGTGCCAGCAGCTTAAGCGGTAACAATGAGCAGTTCTTC	CASSLSGNNEQFF
TRBJ1-1	-	TRBV19	few	TGTGCCAGTAGCACGGTCCCGAACACTGAAGCTTTCTTT	CASSTVPNTEAFF
TRBJ1-1	TRBD1	TRBV10-2	few	TGCGCCAGCAGTGACCCCACAGGGGTGGCCACTGAAGCTTTCTTT	CASSDPTGVATEAFF
TRBJ2-7	TRBD2	TRBV7-2	-	TGTGCCAGCAGTTCTAGCGGGGGGTTCTCATACGAGCAGTACTTC	CASSSSGGFSYEQYF
TRBJ2-7	-	TRBV5-1	-	TGCGCCAGCAGCTTGGGACAGCAATACGAGCAGTACTTC	CASSLGQQYEQYF
TRBJ2-1	-	TRBV3-1/TRBV3-2	-	TGTGCCAGCAGCCGACGACCTCCGGGACAACTCCAGCCTGAGCAGTTCTTC	CASSRRPPGQLQPEQFF
TRBJ1-2	-	TRBV18	-	TGTGCCAGCTCACCAAAAAGGGGACTCGACTATGGCTACACCTTC	CASSPKRGLDYGYTF
TRBJ2-7	TRBD2	TRBV7-8	-	TGTGCCAGCAGCCCTCGGACTAGCACCTACGAGCAGTACTTC	CASSPRTSTYEQYF
TRBJ2-5	TRBD2	TRBV6-6	once	TGTGCCAGCAGGCTGGCGGGGGGGCAGGAGACCCAGTACTTC	CASRLAGGQETQYF
TRBJ1-4	-	TRBV20-1	-	TGCAGTGCTAGACTAGCTGAAAAACTGTTTTTT	CSARLAEKLFF
TRBJ2-7	-	TRBV7-9	-	TGTGCCAGCAGCCCCTCGACAGGTTTCCCCTACGAGCAGTACTTC	CASSPSTGFPYEQYF
TRBJ2-2	-	TRBV5-1	-	TGCGCCAGCAGCCTAAACACCGGGGAGCTGTTTTTT	CASSLNTGELFF
TRBJ2-7	TRBD1	TRBV9	few	TGTGCCAGCAGCGTCGCAGACAGGGGCGAGCAGTACTTC	CASSVADRGEQYF
TRBJ2-3	TRBD1	TRBV9	-	TGTGCCAGCAGCGTAGGACAGGGGAGGGATACGCAGTATTTT	CASSVGQGRDTQYF
TRBJ1-2	-	TRBV4-1	few	TGCGCCAGCAGCCAAGAAGCGCAAACCTATGGCTACACCTTC	CASSQEAQTYGYTF
TRBJ2-2	TRBD1	TRBV5-6	-	TGTGCCAGCAGCCAGCAGGGGGTTCGGTCCGGGGAGCTGTTTTTT	CASSQQGVRSGELFF
TRBJ1-5	-	TRBV7-3	-	TGTGCCAGCAGCCGAGACAGAAGCAATCAGCCCCAGCATTTT	CASSRDRSNQPQHF
TRBJ2-7	-	TRBV19	-	TGTGCCAGTAGTAGAGGGATCACGGGGTCCTACGAGCAGTACTTC	CASSRGITGSYEQYF
TRBJ1-1	-	TRBV9	-	TGTGCCAGCAGCCCAGGACACCCTTGGCTAGGAGCTTTCTTT	CASSPGHPWLGAFF
TRBJ2-1	TRBD1	TRBV10-1	-	TGCGCCAGCAGTGAACAGGGGTACAATGAGCAGTTCTTC	CASSEQGYNEQFF
TRBJ1-1	-	TRBV11-3	-	TGTGCCAGCAGCTTTGACAGAGTCACTGAAGCTTTCTTT	CASSFDRVTEAFF
TRBJ2-1	-	TRBV4-3	once	TGCGCCAGCAGCCAGGACCCGGGGGACAATGAGCAGTTCTTC	CASSQDPGDNEQFF
TRBJ2-6	-	TRBV7-6	-	TGTGCCAGCAGCTTAGTGCGGTTCGGGGCCAACGTCCTGACTTTC	CASSLVRFGANVLTF
TRBJ2-3	TRBD2	TRBV19	-	TGTGCCAGTAGTATAAGGCGGGGGGGCCCAGATACGCAGTATTTT	CASSIRRGGPDTQYF